The 21 T cell receptor beta chains below all came from one sample that was sequenced in a study of cytotoxic CD8 clonotypes in ibrutinib-treated CLL. Generated by immunoSEQ multiplex PCR, the TCRdb table keeps only in-frame clones and is missing some. The sample consists of 150,000 or so clones, approximately 80% of them appearing once. Sequencing used PBMCs, obtained after 24 months of ibrutinib treatment. All receptors derive from a human donor with chronic lymphocytic leukemia.

As regards this clone: This may be a read error, as it is one base from a much larger clone. Different DNA sequences within this sample yield the same CDR3. The chain recombines TRBV5-1 with TRBJ1-1; D remains ambiguous. This CDR3 is 11 amino acids long. In germline, CDR1 is SGHRS, CDR2 YFSETQ. Trimming removed 2 bases at V and 14 bases at J, with 13 bases between. The DNA of the CDR3 is TGCGCCAGCAGCTTCGGTGTGGTAGCCTTCTTT. It encodes CASSFGVVAFF. The full variable domain, with the rest looked up from reference TRBV5-1 and TRBJ1-1, is KAGVTQTPRYLIKTRGQQVTLSCSPISGHRSVSWYQQTPGQGLQFLFEYFSETQRNKGNFPGRFSGRQFSNSRSEMNVSTLELGDSALYLCASSFGVVAFFGQGTRLTVV.

There are many counts of this clone. This CDR3 is CASSLENIQYF. Here the CDR3 DNA reads TGTGCCAGCAGCTTAGAAAACATTCAGTACTTC. The chain recombines TRBV7-2 with TRBJ2-4; D is uncertain. V was shortened by 1 base and J by 5 bases, with 0 bases between the two germline ends. Germline CDR1 reads SGHTA; CDR2 reads FQGNSA. The CDR3 runs to 11 residues. The full variable domain, in which reference TRBV7-2 and TRBJ2-4 provide the parts outside the CDR3, is GAGVSQSPSNKVTEKGKDVELRCDPISGHTALYWYRQSLGQGLEFLIYFQGNSAPDKSGLPSDRFSAERTGGSVSTLTIQRTQQEDSAVYLCASSLENIQYFGAGTRLSVL.

The CDR3 coding sequence is TGTGCCAGTAGTGACAGGGAGAGGCCGCCAGGCTACACCTTC. Its translation is CASSDRERPPGYTF. This chain joins TRBV19 and TRBJ1-2, with 7 nucleotides matching TRBD1. The CDR3 is made up of 14 amino acids. Germline V gene lookup returns CDR1 LNHDA and CDR2 SQIVND (reference sequence). The V and J ends lost 5 bases and 8 bases, in that order; junction bases with no gene match: 11. The full variable domain, with the rest looked up from reference TRBV19 and TRBJ1-2, is DGGITQSPKYLFRKEGQNVTLSCEQNLNHDAMYWYRQDPGQGLRLIYYSQIVNDFQKGDIAEGYSVSREKKESFPLTVTSAQKNPTAFYLCASSDRERPPGYTFGSGTRLTVV.

There are many counts of this clone. The V call is TRBV6-1, the J call TRBJ1-5; D gene uncertain. The CDR3 runs 15 residues. Germline loops: CDR1 MNHNS, CDR2 SASEGT. V was clipped by 8 bases and J by 0 bases, with 14 bases between them. The CDR3 DNA follows: TGTGCCAGCCTCTGGACTGCGGATAGCAATCAGCCCCAGCATTTT. Its protein product is CASLWTADSNQPQHF.

The gene calls are TRBV28 and TRBJ1-5; 7 nucleotides align to TRBD1. The CDR3 loop spans 15 amino acids. Germline V gene sequence: CDR1 MDHEN, CDR2 SYDVKM. The V gene end was trimmed by 6 bases and the J gene end by 5 bases; junction bases not matched to a gene: 10. The CDR3 loop is CASSSGQNGDQPQHF. CDR3 in DNA: TGTGCCAGCAGCTCGGGACAGAATGGGGATCAGCCCCAGCATTTT.

The chain links TRBV6-6 to TRBJ2-5; TRBD2 aligns across 11 bases. Germline V gives CDR1 MNHNY, CDR2 SVGAGI (reference sequence). The CDR3 length is 16 residues. Unmatched junction bases numbered 5, after V lost 2 bases and J lost 3 bases. Here the CDR3 DNA reads TGTGCCAGCAGTTACGCCCTAGCGGGGGGAAAAGAGACCCAGTACTTC. Translation gives CASSYALAGGKETQYF.

This clone came up a few times. J is TRBJ2-7 and V is TRBV7-2; 7 bases line up with TRBD1. V lost 5 bases and J lost 4; bases outside the gene matches: 14. The CDR3 has 16 residues. CDR1 is SGHTA and CDR2 is FQGNSA in the germline V gene. The CDR3 bases are TGTGCCAGCAGCCACCAAACAGCAGGGGGTCCTTACGAGCAGTACTTC. This encodes CASSHQTAGGPYEQYF.

This chain links TRBV14 with TRBJ1-3; TRBD1 might be the D (6 bases). CDR3 length: 15 amino acids. V dropped 4 bases and J dropped 5 bases, with 15 bases sitting between them. CDR1 is SGHDN, CDR2 FVKESK, per germline. The CDR3 reads CASSPGGGLRNTIYF. DNA of the CDR3: TGTGCCAGCAGCCCCGGGGGGGGGCTAAGAAACACCATATATTTT. Full variable domain (rest looked up from reference TRBV14 and TRBJ1-3): EAGVTQFPSHSVIEKGQTVTLRCDPISGHDNLYWYRRVMGKEIKFLLHFVKESKQDESGMPNNRFLAERTGGTYSTLKVQPAELEDSGVYFCASSPGGGLRNTIYFGEGSWLTVV.

The genes are TRBV6-5 and TRBJ1-5; D call uncertain. V gave up 5 bases and J gave up 9 bases, with 20 bases separating them. The CDR3 is 15 residues long. Germline-derived CDR1 and CDR2 are MNHEY and SVGAGI. The CDR3 loop is CASSAYGEGEGPQHF. The CDR3 nucleotides read TGTGCCAGCAGTGCCTACGGGGAGGGCGAGGGGCCCCAGCATTTT.

CDR3 in DNA: TGCGCCAGCAGACCCGGGACTAACTATGGCTACACCTTC. It is translated as CASRPGTNYGYTF. V gene TRBV23-1 combines with J gene TRBJ1-2, with D uncertain. TRBV23-1 qualifies as an ORF whose function is uncertain. The CDR3 consists of 13 residues. Trimming removed 6 bases at V and 0 bases at J, with 8 bases between.

This sequence joins TRBV7-2 and TRBJ1-5; weak D call: TRBD1 (5 bases). In germline, CDR1 is SGHTA, CDR2 FQGNSA. The CDR3 runs to 14 residues. Trimming took 5 bases from V and 4 from J, leaving 12 bases between them. DNA for the CDR3: TGTGCCAGCAGCCCCGGGGGGGGGAATCAGCCCCAGCATTTT. The encoded protein is CASSPGGGNQPQHF.

The sample holds one count of this clone. The rearrangement uses TRBV4-3 and TRBJ1-5; D unresolved. The CDR3 has 15 amino acids. V was cut by 0 bases and J by 2 bases, with 8 bases left in between. Per germline, CDR1 LGHNA and CDR2 YSLEER. The CDR3 nucleotides read TGCGCCAGCAGCCAAGATCGCGCAGGCAATCAGCCCCAGCATTTT. It encodes CASSQDRAGNQPQHF.

The gene calls are TRBV5-1 and TRBJ2-3; the match to TRBD2 covers 10 bases. The CDR3 sequence is 15 residues long. Trimming cost V 0 bases and J 4 bases; bases outside gene matches: 2. CDR1 is SGHRS and CDR2 is YFSETQ in the germline V gene. The CDR3 protein is CASSLVSGGSDTQYF. The CDR3 DNA reads as TGCGCCAGCAGCTTGGTTAGCGGGGGGTCAGATACGCAGTATTTT.

V gene TRBV10-2 combines with J gene TRBJ2-5, with D possibly TRBD2 on 5 matching bases. The CDR3 contains 13 residues. Trimming took off 6 bases at V and 2 bases at J, with 10 bases between the two ends. Germline CDR1 and CDR2: WSHSY and SAAADI. The CDR3 sequence: CASSLRGQETQYF. The CDR3 nucleotides read TGCGCCAGCAGCCTCCGGGGTCAAGAGACCCAGTACTTC.

The CDR3 nucleotides are TGTGCCAGCAGCGTAGGCCCGGGGGACACCGGGGAGCTGTTTTTT. Amino acids: CASSVGPGDTGELFF. The gene calls are TRBV9 and TRBJ2-2; tentatively, D is TRBD2 (6 bases). This CDR3 spans 15 amino acids. V lost 0 bases and J lost 3, with 9 bases in between. The germline gives CDR1 SGDLS, CDR2 YYNGEE.

The rearrangement joins TRBV30 to TRBJ1-4, with D maybe TRBD1 (5 bases). Germline assignment: CDR1 GTSNPN and CDR2 SVGIG (reference sequence). V lost 4 bases and J lost 8, with 14 bases in between. The CDR3 is 13 amino acids. CDR3 in amino acids: CAWTTGFYEKLFF. The CDR3 DNA reads as TGTGCCTGGACAACAGGTTTCTACGAAAAACTGTTTTTT. The whole variable domain, filled in from reference TRBV30 and TRBJ1-4, reads SQTIHQWPATLVQPVGSPLSLECTVEGTSNPNLYWYRQAAGRGLQLLFYSVGIGQISSEVPQNLSASRPQDRQFILSSKKLLLSDSGFYLCAWTTGFYEKLFFGSGTQLSVL.

The chain carries TRBV7-3 and TRBJ2-5; tentative D call: TRBD1 (6 bases). This CDR3 comprises 14 residues. The germline V gene encodes CDR1 SGHTA and CDR2 FQGTGA. Trimming cost V 4 bases and J 5 bases, with 14 bases left between them. The CDR3 spells CASSSGAGVETQYF. CDR3 DNA sequence: TGTGCCAGCAGCTCCGGAGCAGGGGTCGAGACCCAGTACTTC. The full variable domain, with the rest looked up from reference TRBV7-3 and TRBJ2-5, is GAGVSQTPSNKVTEKGKYVELRCDPISGHTALYWYRQSLGQGPEFLIYFQGTGAADDSGLPNDRFFAVRPEGSVSTLKIQRTERGDSAVYLCASSSGAGVETQYFGPGTRLLVL.

V usage is TRBV7-2 and J usage is TRBJ2-2; no definite D call. Trimming left V 2 bases short and J 6 bases short, with 7 bases between. The CDR3 loop spans 13 amino acids. The germline gives CDR1 SGHTA, CDR2 FQGNSA. The CDR3 spells CASSLFKSGELFF. CDR3 coding DNA: TGTGCCAGCAGCTTATTCAAATCCGGGGAGCTGTTTTTT.

V and J are TRBV4-2 and TRBJ2-7; maybe TRBD1 (6 bases). CDR3 length: 16 amino acids. V was trimmed by 0 bases and J by 2 bases, leaving 14 bases between them. Per the germline V gene, CDR1 is LGHNA and CDR2 is YNFKEQ. The CDR3 coding sequence is TGTGCCAGCAGCCAAGAGGGGGCAGGGTGGGCCTACGAGCAGTACTTC. Its translation is CASSQEGAGWAYEQYF.

The chain combines TRBV5-1 with TRBJ1-1, with unresolved D. The germline V gene encodes CDR1 SGHRS and CDR2 YFSETQ. This CDR3 is 14 amino acids long. The V and J ends lost 4 bases and 2 bases respectively, with 12 bases between them. The CDR3 nucleotides read TGCGCCAGCAGCCGGACTAGCGCTAACACTGAAGCTTTCTTT. This encodes CASSRTSANTEAFF.

The rearrangement links TRBV11-2 to TRBJ1-1; a weak D match, TRBD1 (5 bases). Germline loops: CDR1 SGHAT, CDR2 FQNNGV. The CDR3 spans 15 residues. Trimming took off 0 bases at V and 1 base at J, with 9 bases between the two ends. CDR3 coding DNA: TGTGCCAGCAGCTTAGACGGGGCGGGGAACACTGAAGCTTTCTTT. This sequence encodes CASSLDGAGNTEAFF. The variable domain in full, with the rest retrieved from reference TRBV11-2 and TRBJ1-1, is EAGVAQSPRYKIIEKRQSVAFWCNPISGHATLYWYQQILGQGPKLLIQFQNNGVVDDSQLPKDRFSAERLKGVDSTLKIQPAKLEDSAVYLCASSLDGAGNTEAFFGQGTRLTVV.